The sequence of this T cell receptor (beta chain) was determined in a study of CD8 T cells in Susac syndrome (dated by TCRdb to about 2019). The study in broad terms: Among the Susac syndrome patients who were sequenced, clinically active disease was present in 5 or 6 and clinical remission was observed in roughly eight. The study used repertoire sequencing to test whether antigen drove CD8+ T cell activation and differentiation in Susac syndrome. Susac syndrome patients were therapy-naive, on corticosteroids (some also receiving IVIg), or on IVIg alone at blood withdrawal.

RNA was extracted using the RNeasy kit, and about 0.45 to 1 ug of the RNA was reverse transcribed with random hexamers. TCR beta CDR3 regions were amplified with the immunoSEQ multiplex PCR assay covering 54 Vbeta and 13 Jbeta segments. PCR amplification bias was corrected by using a synthetic template baseline for primer optimization and computational correction. As for the authors' bioinformatics: Reads were annotated to V, D and J genes per IMGT and analyzed with immunoSEQ Analyzer, keeping only productive sequences. To calculate clonality, Shannon entropy was normalized by log2 of the number of productive unique sequences and then subtracted from one. For each patient and control, public and private clones were evaluated within the 100 most prevalent clones. Susac-specific clones were defined as absent from healthy and MS cohorts, approximately 1,000 published viral clones and other ImmuneACCESS disease sequences. TCRdb handled the public reads itself, with Q25 trimming in fastp and clone calling in MiXCR, and kept productive beta chains. Identical CDR3 protein sequences are pooled into one entry, listed with their most common genes and DNA. The V and J calls and clone size are TCRdb's, not the authors'. This sample lists some 200,000 distinct CDR3 sequences; under 97% were detected once. The ten largest clones add up to 0.09% to 0.1% of the sample.

As concerns this clonotype: Its antigen is currently not known. No much larger clone is present one base from it, and per-base qualities are unavailable.

High-throughput TCR beta sequencing profiled peripheral blood CD8+ and CD4+ T cells from healthy donors, Susac syndrome patients and multiple sclerosis patients. The Susac syndrome patients fulfilled recently defined diagnostic criteria for either definite or probable disease. Bulk CD8+ and CD4+ T cells were purified by magnetic negative isolation, whereas CD8+ TEMRA cells were enriched by FACS. Blood was drawn into EDTA tubes, processed within 24 hours, and PBMCs were isolated by density gradient centrifugation. PBMCs destined for TCR sequencing were cryopreserved in liquid nitrogen and later thawed in a 37 °C water bath. The sorted or isolated CD4+, CD8+ and CD8+ TEMRA cells reached a purity of at least 90%. The study at large found these results: The number of individuals in the TCR sequencing and HLA analysis was acknowledged as relatively small. In patients with Susac syndrome, the CD4+ T cell repertoire showed no detectable clonal expansion.

There are 13 amino acids in the CDR3, from cysteine to phenylalanine inclusive. Only CDR3 DNA remains: 39 bases, in frame from the first base. For CDR1 and CDR2, the germline V gene (reference sequence) lists DFQATT and SNEGSKA. Trimming at the junction amounts to 6 bases on V and 2 bases on J, and the germline ends lie 13 bases apart. Source material: CD4+ T cells from PBMCs. The receptor was isolated from a human donor with Susac syndrome. Rearrangement joined TRBV20-1 to TRBJ1-2, and TRBD1 may be the D gene, going by 5 matching bases. The CDR3 amino acid sequence is: CSARSGGNYGYTF. The DNA sequence is as follows: TGCAGTGCCCGTTCCGGGGGAAACTATGGCTACACCTTC.